This TCR beta chain was identified during a study of radiation and T cells in renal cell carcinoma. The study's findings and limits: Baseline intratumoral clonotype presence is unknown without pretreatment biopsies. Top tumor clonotypes rose in blood 2 weeks post-radiation, then contracted.

Clones were read by immunoSEQ multiplex PCR, and TCRdb kept only the in-frame ones, dropping some. This table has approximately 170,000 clones, around 89% appearing once. The germline V gene has CDR1 SEHNR and CDR2 FQNEAQ (reference sequence). The CDR3 has 15 residues. V was cut by 6 bases and J by 2 bases, with 14 bases left in between. Details on this clone: Its target is unknown.

Time point reported: blood 4 weeks post-SBRT, at nephrectomy. Treatment: 15 Gy SBRT to primary tumor, nephrectomy 4 weeks later. Nephrectomy followed 15 Gy stereotactic body radiation by 4 weeks. Clear cell pathology was present in this patient's renal cell carcinoma. The sample was blood, taken from a patient whose treatment included radiotherapy and nephrectomy. The rearrangement links TRBV7-9 to TRBJ2-1; D might be TRBD1 (5 bases). The sequence was obtained from a woman between 50 and 59 years old with renal cell carcinoma. The chain's CDR3 is CASSSRGFAYNEQFF. The CDR3 DNA is TGTGCCAGCAGTTCAAGGGGATTTGCCTACAATGAGCAGTTCTTC.